This T cell receptor (beta chain) was documented in a study of beta chain features in type 1 diabetes. Study findings and constraints: Type 1 diabetes patients showed fewer insertions and more deletions at VDJ junctions.

Sorting with CD45RO/CCR7/CD25/CD127/CD95/CD27 yielded naive, central memory, regulatory and stem-like memory CD4+ cells. Investigators reverse transcribed all isolated RNA, so they sequenced expressed TCRB transcripts. Generated by immunoSEQ multiplex PCR, the TCRdb table keeps only in-frame clones and is missing some. The sample consists of 970,000 or so clones, about a sixth of them appearing once. Trimming pared 0 bases from V and 7 bases from J, leaving 22 bases between. This CDR3 region has 18 residues. Germline V lookup: CDR1 SEHNR, CDR2 FQNEAQ (reference sequence). On this clone: Its antigen is undetermined.

The chain links TRBV7-9 to TRBJ2-1; the D gene could be TRBD1 or TRBD2 (6 bases each). The TCR originated in a woman between 18 and 30 years old in good health. The sequenced sample was naive CD4+ T cells from blood. This chain's CDR3 is CASSLAPYGGPDPNEQFF. The CDR3 DNA is TGTGCCAGCAGCTTAGCTCCATATGGGGGGCCCGACCCGAATGAGCAGTTCTTC. The whole variable domain, filled in from reference TRBV7-9 and TRBJ2-1, reads DTGVSQNPRHKITKRGQNVTFRCDPISEHNRLYWYRQTLGQGPEFLTYFQNEAQLEKSRLLSDRFSAERPKGSFSTLEIQRTEQGDSAMYLCASSLAPYGGPDPNEQFFGPGTRLTVL.